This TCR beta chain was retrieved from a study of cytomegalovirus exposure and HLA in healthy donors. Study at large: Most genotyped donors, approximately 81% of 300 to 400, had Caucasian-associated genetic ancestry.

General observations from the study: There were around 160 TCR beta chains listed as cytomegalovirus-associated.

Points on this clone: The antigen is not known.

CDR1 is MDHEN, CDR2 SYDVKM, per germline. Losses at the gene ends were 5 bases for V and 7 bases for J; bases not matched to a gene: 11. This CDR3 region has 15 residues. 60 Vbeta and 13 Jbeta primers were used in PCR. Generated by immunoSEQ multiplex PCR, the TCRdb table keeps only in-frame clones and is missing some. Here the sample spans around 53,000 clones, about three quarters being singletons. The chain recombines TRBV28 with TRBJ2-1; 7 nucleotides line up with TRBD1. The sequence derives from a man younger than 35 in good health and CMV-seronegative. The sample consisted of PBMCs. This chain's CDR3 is CASSEQGPPTNEQFF. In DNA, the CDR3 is TGTGCCAGCAGTGAACAGGGGCCCCCCACAAATGAGCAGTTCTTC.